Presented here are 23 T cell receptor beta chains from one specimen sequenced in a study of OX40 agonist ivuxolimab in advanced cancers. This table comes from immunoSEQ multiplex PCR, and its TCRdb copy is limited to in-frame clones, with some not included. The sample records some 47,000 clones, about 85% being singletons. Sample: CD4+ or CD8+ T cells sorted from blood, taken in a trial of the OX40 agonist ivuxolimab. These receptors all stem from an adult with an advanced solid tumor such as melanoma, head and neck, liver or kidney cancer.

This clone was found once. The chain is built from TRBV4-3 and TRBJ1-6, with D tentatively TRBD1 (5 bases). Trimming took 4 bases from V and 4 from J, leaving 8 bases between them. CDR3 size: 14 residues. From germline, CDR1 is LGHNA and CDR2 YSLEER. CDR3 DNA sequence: TGCGCCAGCAGCCCGGGGGGATATAATTCACCCCTCCACTTT. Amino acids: CASSPGGYNSPLHF.

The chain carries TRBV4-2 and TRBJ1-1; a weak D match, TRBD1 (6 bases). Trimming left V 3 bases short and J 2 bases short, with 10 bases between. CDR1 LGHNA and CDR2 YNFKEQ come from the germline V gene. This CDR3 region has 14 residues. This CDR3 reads CASSHLDRNTEAFF. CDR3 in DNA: TGTGCCAGCAGCCATTTGGACAGAAACACTGAAGCTTTCTTT.

CDR3 loop: CASSPQLGQGQGTDTQYF. DNA for the CDR3: TGTGCCAGTTCTCCCCAGTTGGGCCAGGGGCAAGGCACAGATACGCAGTATTTT. The rearrangement uses TRBV19 and TRBJ2-3; a weak D match, TRBD1 (6 bases). There are 18 residues in the CDR3. Trimming took off 8 bases at V and 1 base at J, with 25 bases between the two ends. The germline CDR1 and CDR2 sequences are LNHDA and SQIVND (reference sequence).

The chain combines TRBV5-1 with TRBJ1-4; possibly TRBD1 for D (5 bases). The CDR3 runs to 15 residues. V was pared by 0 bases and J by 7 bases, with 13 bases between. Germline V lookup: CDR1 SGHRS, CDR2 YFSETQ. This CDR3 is CASSLAGVSGEKLFF. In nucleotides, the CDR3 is TGCGCCAGCAGCTTGGCGGGGGTTAGCGGTGAAAAACTGTTTTTT. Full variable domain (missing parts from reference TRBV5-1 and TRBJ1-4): KAGVTQTPRYLIKTRGQQVTLSCSPISGHRSVSWYQQTPGQGLQFLFEYFSETQRNKGNFPGRFSGRQFSNSRSEMNVSTLELGDSALYLCASSLAGVSGEKLFFGSGTQLSVL.

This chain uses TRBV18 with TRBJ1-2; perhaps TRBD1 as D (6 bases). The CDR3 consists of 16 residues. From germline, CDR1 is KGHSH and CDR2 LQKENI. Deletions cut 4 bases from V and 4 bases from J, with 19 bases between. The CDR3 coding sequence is TGTGCCAGCTCACGACAGACGGAGGGACAACGCTATGGCTACACCTTC. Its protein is CASSRQTEGQRYGYTF.

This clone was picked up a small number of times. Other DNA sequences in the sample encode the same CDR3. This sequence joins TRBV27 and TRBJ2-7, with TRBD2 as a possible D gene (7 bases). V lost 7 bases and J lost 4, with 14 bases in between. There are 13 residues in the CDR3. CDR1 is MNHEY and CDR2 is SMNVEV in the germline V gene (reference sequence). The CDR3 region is CASMGGASYEQYF. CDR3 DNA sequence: TGTGCCAGCATGGGGGGGGCCTCATACGAGCAGTACTTC.

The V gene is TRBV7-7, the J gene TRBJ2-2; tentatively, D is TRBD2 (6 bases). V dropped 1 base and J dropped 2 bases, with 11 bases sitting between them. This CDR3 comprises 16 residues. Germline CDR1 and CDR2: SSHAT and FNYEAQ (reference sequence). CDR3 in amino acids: CASSLDTAGNTGELFF. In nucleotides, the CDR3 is TGTGCCAGCAGCTTAGATACAGCGGGCAACACCGGGGAGCTGTTTTTT.

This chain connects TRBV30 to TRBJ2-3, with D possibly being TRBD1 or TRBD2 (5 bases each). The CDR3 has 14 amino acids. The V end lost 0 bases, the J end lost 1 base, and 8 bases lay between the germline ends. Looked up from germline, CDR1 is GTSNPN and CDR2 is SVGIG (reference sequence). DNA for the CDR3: TGTGCCTGGAGTGTACGAGGGGGCACAGATACGCAGTATTTT. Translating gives CAWSVRGGTDTQYF.

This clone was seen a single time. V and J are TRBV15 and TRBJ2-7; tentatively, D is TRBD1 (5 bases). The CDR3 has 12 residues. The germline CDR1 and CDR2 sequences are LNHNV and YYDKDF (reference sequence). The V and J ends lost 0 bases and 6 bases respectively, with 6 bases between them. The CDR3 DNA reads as TGTGCCACCAGCAGAGATAGGGGCGAGCAGTACTTC. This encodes CATSRDRGEQYF.

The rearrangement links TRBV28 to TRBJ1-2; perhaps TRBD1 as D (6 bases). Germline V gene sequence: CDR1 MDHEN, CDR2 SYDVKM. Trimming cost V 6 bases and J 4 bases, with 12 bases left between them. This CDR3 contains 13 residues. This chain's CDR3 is CASSPGQSYGYTF. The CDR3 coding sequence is TGTGCCAGCAGCCCCGGACAGTCCTATGGCTACACCTTC.

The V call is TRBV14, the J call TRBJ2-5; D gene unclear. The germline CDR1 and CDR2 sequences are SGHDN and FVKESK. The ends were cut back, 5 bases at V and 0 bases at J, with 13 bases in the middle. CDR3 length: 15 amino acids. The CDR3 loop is CASSTVGRYQETQYF. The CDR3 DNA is TGTGCCAGCAGCACGGTTGGCAGGTACCAAGAGACCCAGTACTTC. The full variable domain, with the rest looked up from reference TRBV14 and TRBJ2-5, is EAGVTQFPSHSVIEKGQTVTLRCDPISGHDNLYWYRRVMGKEIKFLLHFVKESKQDESGMPNNRFLAERTGGTYSTLKVQPAELEDSGVYFCASSTVGRYQETQYFGPGTRLLVL.

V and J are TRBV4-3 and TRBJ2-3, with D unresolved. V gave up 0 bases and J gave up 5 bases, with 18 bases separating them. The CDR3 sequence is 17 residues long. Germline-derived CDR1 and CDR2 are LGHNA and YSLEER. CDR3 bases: TGCGCCAGCAGCCAAGATTTCCGGGCCTCCTTGGGAGATACGCAGTATTTT. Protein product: CASSQDFRASLGDTQYF.

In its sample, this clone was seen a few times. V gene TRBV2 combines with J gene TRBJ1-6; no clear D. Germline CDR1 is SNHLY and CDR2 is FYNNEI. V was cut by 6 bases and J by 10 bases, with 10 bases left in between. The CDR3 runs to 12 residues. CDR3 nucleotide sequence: TGTGCCAGCAGATTAACCAGGTCACCCCTCCACTTT. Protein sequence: CASRLTRSPLHF.

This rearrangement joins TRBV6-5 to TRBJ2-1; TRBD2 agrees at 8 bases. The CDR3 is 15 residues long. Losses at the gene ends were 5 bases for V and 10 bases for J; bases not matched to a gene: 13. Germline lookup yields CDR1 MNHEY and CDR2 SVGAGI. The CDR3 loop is CASSLGREATREQFF. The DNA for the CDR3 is TGTGCCAGCAGTCTAGGGCGGGAGGCCACGAGGGAGCAGTTCTTC.

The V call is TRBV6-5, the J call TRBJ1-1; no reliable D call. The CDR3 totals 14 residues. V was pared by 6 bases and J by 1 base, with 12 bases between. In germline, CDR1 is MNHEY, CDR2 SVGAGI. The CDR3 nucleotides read TGTGCCAGCAGACCCGACACCTGGAACACTGAAGCTTTCTTT. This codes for CASRPDTWNTEAFF.

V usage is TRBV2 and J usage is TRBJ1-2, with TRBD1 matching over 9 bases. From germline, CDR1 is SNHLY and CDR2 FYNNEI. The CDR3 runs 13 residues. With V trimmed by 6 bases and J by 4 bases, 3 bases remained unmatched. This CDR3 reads CASRDRGPYGYTF. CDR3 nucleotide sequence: TGTGCCAGCAGGGACAGGGGCCCCTATGGCTACACCTTC. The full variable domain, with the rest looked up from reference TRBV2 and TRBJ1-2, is EPEVTQTPSHQVTQMGQEVILRCVPISNHLYFYWYRQILGQKVEFLVSFYNNEISEKSEIFDDQFSVERPDGSNFTLKIRSTKLEDSAMYFCASRDRGPYGYTFGSGTRLTVV.

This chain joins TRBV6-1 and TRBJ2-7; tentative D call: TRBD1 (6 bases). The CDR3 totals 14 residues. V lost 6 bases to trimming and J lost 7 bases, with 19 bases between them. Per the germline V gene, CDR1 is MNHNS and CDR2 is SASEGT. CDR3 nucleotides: TGTGCCAGCAGGGGGGCCCGTCGAGCTGGGGAGCAGTACTTC. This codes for CASRGARRAGEQYF.

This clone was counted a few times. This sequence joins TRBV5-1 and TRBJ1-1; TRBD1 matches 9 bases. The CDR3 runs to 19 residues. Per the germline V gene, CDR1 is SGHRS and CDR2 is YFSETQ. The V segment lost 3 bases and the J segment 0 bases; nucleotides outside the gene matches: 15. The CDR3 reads CASSSSVFGTGNMNTEAFF. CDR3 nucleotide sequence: TGCGCCAGCAGCTCTTCTGTTTTTGGGACAGGGAATATGAACACTGAAGCTTTCTTT.

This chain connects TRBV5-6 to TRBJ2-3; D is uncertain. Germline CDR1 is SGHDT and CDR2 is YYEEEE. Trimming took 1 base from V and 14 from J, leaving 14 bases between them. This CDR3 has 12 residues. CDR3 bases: TGTGCCAGCAGCTTGAGGGCTCCAATTTTGTATTTT. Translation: CASSLRAPILYF.

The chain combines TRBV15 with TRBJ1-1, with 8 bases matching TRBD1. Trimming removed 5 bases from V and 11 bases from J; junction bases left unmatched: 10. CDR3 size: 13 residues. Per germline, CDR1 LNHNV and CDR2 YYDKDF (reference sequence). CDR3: CATSLRQGFDAFF. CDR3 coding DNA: TGTGCCACCAGCTTGCGACAGGGGTTTGATGCTTTCTTT.

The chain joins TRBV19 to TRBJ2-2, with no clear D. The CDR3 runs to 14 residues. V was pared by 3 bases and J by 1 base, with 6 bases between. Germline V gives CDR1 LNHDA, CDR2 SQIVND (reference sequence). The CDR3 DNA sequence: TGTGCCAGTAGTATTTCTGTGAACACCGGGGAGCTGTTTTTT. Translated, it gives CASSISVNTGELFF.

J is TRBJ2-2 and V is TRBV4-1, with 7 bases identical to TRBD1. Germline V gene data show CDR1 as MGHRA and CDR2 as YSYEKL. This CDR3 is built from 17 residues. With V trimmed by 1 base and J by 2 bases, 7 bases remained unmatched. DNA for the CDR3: TGCGCCAGCAGCCAAGTCCTTCGGGACAGTAACACCGGGGAGCTGTTTTTT. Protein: CASSQVLRDSNTGELFF.

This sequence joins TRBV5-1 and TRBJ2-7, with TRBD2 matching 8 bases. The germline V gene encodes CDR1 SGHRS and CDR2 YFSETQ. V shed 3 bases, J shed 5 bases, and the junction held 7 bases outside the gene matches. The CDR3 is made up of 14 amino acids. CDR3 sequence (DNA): TGCGCCAGCAGCTCCAGCGGGAGAGTCGACGAGCAGTACTTC. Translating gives CASSSSGRVDEQYF.